Detailed here is one T cell receptor beta chain. Its antigen is unidentified. Clones were sequenced by immunoSEQ multiplex PCR, and TCRdb holds only the in-frame ones, with some missing. The sample comprises 150,000 or so clones, about 87% of which are singletons, and roughly 2% rests with the top ten. The source of the sample is a study of T cell responses to AZD1222 COVID-19 vaccine. Overall study results and limits: Donors skewed white British and female; clonal diversity was possibly underestimated. Seropositivity was recorded at baseline in only a handful of AZD1222 recipients.

From germline, CDR1 is SGDLS and CDR2 YYNGEE. Trimming cost V 4 bases and J 2 bases, with 13 bases left between them. This CDR3 is built from 15 residues. The clonotype comes from an adult in good health. Sample: peripheral blood, taken on day 0 of AZD1222 vaccination. V is TRBV9 and J is TRBJ1-3; D ambiguous. The CDR3 here is CASSPAGFTGNTIYF. The CDR3 DNA reads TGTGCCAGCAGCCCAGCGGGGTTTACTGGAAACACCATATATTTT.